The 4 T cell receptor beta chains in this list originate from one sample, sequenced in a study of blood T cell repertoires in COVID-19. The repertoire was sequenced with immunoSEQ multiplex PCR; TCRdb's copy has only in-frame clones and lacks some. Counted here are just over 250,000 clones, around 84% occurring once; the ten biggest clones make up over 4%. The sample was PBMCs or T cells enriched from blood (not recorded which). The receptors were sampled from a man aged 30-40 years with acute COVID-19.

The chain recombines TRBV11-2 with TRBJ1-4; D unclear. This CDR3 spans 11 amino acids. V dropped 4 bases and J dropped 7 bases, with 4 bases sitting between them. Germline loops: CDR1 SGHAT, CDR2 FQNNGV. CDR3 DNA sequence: TGTGCCAGCAGCTCGGGTGAAAAACTGTTTTTT. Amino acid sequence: CASSSGEKLFF.

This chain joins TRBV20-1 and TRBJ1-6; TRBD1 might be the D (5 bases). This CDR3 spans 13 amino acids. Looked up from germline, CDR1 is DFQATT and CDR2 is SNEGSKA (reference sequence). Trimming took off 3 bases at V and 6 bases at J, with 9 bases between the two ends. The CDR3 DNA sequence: TGCAGTGCTAGTAAGGGGCCTAATTCACCCCTCCACTTT. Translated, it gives CSASKGPNSPLHF.

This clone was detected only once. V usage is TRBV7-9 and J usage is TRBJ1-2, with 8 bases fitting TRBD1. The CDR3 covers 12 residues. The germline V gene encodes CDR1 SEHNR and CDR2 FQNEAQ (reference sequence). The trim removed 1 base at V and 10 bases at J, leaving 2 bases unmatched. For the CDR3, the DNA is TGTGCCAGCAGCTTAGACAGGGGGGCCTACACCTTC. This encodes CASSLDRGAYTF.

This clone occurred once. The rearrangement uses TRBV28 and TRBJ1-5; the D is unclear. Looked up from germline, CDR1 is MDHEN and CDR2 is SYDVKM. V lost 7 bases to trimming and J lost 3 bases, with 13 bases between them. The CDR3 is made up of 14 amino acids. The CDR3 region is CASNGNSLNQPQHF. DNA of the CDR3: TGTGCCAGCAACGGGAACAGCCTCAATCAGCCCCAGCATTTT.